This is a list of T cell receptor beta chains from one sample in a study of early T cells in non-severe SARS-CoV-2 infection. TCRdb recomputed calls from the 5' RACE reads with MiXCR, one row per CDR3 protein. The table includes more than 85,000 distinct CDR3 sequences, approximately 14% detected once. Specimen: whole blood. Receptor source: an adult who was a healthcare worker with PCR-confirmed SARS-CoV-2 infection or an uninfected control (not recorded which). The CDR3 runs from the conserved cysteine through the conserved F or W. The D gene is left open where the match is weak. Size tells how often a clone was seen (once, few, many) or the class of an expanded clone, and some rows leave it out.

V gene,D gene,clone size,J gene,CDR3 DNA,CDR3 protein
TRBV20-1,TRBD2,few,TRBJ2-7,TGCAGTGCTAGTCCCAGCGGGGGCTACGAGCAGTACTTC,CSASPSGGYEQYF
TRBV28,NA,few,TRBJ1-2,TGTGCCAGCTTGACGGGGCGGCGGGGCTACACCTTC,CASLTGRRGYTF
TRBV30,NA,NA,TRBJ2-1,TGTGCCCTCCTAAGGGGGACTGGATCCTACAATGAGCAGTTCTTC,CALLRGTGSYNEQFF
TRBV20-1,TRBD2,few,TRBJ2-1,TGCAGTGCTAGAGATCGCAGACTAGCCGACAATGAGCAGTTCTTC,CSARDRRLADNEQFF
TRBV6-5,NA,few,TRBJ1-6,TGTGCCAGCAGTTACATCGGGCCCCCGGGCAATTCACCCCTCCACTTT,CASSYIGPPGNSPLHF
TRBV6-4,NA,many,TRBJ2-2,TGTGCCAGCAGTGCTGATAACACCGGGGAGCTGTTTTTT,CASSADNTGELFF
TRBV7-9,TRBD2,many,TRBJ2-3,TGTGCCATAGAGGGGGAAGCGGGGGCAACCACAGATACGCAGTATTTT,CAIEGEAGATTDTQYF
TRBV6-5,NA,few,TRBJ2-1,TGTGCCAGCAGTCCCCCTGGGGCTAACTACTACAATGAGCAGTTCTTC,CASSPPGANYYNEQFF
TRBV20-1,TRBD1,few,TRBJ1-1,TGCAGTGCAGATCCGCATGACAGGGGGAGGAACACTGAAGCTTTCTTT,CSADPHDRGRNTEAFF
TRBV29-1,NA,NA,TRBJ1-1,TGCAGCGTTGCCGGGGCAGGTTTCACTGAAGCTTTCTTT,CSVAGAGFTEAFF
TRBV2,NA,few,TRBJ1-1,TGTGCCGGCAAGGGCCAAATGAACACTGAAGCTTTCTTT,CAGKGQMNTEAFF
TRBV9,NA,NA,TRBJ2-3,TGTGCCAGCAGCGTGGGTCGCACGGATACGCAGTATTTT,CASSVGRTDTQYF
TRBV5-4,NA,few,TRBJ1-2,TGTGCCAGCAGCTTGCGCCAGTTCAACTATGGCTACACCTTC,CASSLRQFNYGYTF
TRBV2,TRBD1,NA,TRBJ2-2,TGTGCCAGGACAGGGGGCGAAACCGGGGAGCTGTTTTTT,CARTGGETGELFF
TRBV29-1,TRBD2,NA,TRBJ2-1,TGCAGCGTTGAATTACTCGGGACTACGCAGTTCTTC,CSVELLGTTQFF
TRBV20-1,TRBD2,few,TRBJ2-1,TGCAGTGCTACGAGACTAGCGTCAAACTCCTACAATGAGCAGTTCTTC,CSATRLASNSYNEQFF
TRBV12-3/TRBV12-4,TRBD1,few,TRBJ1-1,TGTGCCAGCAGTACTGGGACAGGGGTTTTCGGTACTGAAGCTTTCTTT,CASSTGTGVFGTEAFF
TRBV9,TRBD2,once,TRBJ2-1,TGTGCCAGCAGCGTAGAAGGCGGGAGGGCCCAAAATGAGCAGTTCTTC,CASSVEGGRAQNEQFF
TRBV6-1,TRBD2,few,TRBJ2-1,TGTGCCAGCAGCGAGACTAGCGGGAGACCCTACAATGAGCAGTTCTTC,CASSETSGRPYNEQFF
TRBV10-1,NA,few,TRBJ2-1,TGCGCCAGCAGTGAGCAGTGGGAAGGCGGTGAGCAGTTCTTC,CASSEQWEGGEQFF
TRBV4-2,NA,many,TRBJ2-1,TGTGCCAGCAGCCTTGAGTGGGCGTTTGCTGAGCAGTTCTTC,CASSLEWAFAEQFF
TRBV5-1,TRBD1,NA,TRBJ2-5,TGCGCCAGCAGCCAGGGACAGGGGGGAGAGACCCAGTACTTC,CASSQGQGGETQYF
TRBV20-1,TRBD2,many,TRBJ2-1,TGCAGTGCTAGGATAGCGGGAGAACTTAGGGAGCAGTTCTTC,CSARIAGELREQFF
TRBV7-9,NA,many,TRBJ1-2,TGTGCCAGCAGCTTAGTCGGGGCACCGTCCTTCTATGGCTACACCTTC,CASSLVGAPSFYGYTF
TRBV11-2,NA,few,TRBJ2-5,TGTGCCAGCAACTACAGGGAAGAGACCCAGTACTTC,CASNYREETQYF
TRBV29-1,TRBD1,few,TRBJ2-3,TGCAGCGTTGAGTCGGGGACAGCTAGCACAGATACGCAGTATTTT,CSVESGTASTDTQYF
TRBV24-1,TRBD1,many,TRBJ2-1,TGTGCCACCAGTGATTCGGACAGGGACCCTGGACATGAGCAGTTCTTC,CATSDSDRDPGHEQFF
TRBV6-2/TRBV6-3,NA,NA,TRBJ2-7,TGTGCCAGCAGCCCCGGACAGATAGTGCCCTACGAGCAGTACTTC,CASSPGQIVPYEQYF
TRBV4-1,NA,NA,TRBJ1-5,TGCGCCAGCAGCCAAGCTTACGAGCTTCAGCCCCAGCATTTT,CASSQAYELQPQHF
TRBV28,NA,few,TRBJ1-2,TGTGCCAGCAGTTCTGCCGGGACGGACCTCTATGGCTACACCTTC,CASSSAGTDLYGYTF
TRBV7-2,NA,many,TRBJ2-7,TGTGCCAGCAGCACGCAGGCCCCTTACGAGCAGTACTTC,CASSTQAPYEQYF
TRBV12-3/TRBV12-4,NA,many,TRBJ2-1,TGTGCCAGCAGTGAGGGATCTTACTCCTACAATGAGCAGTTCTTC,CASSEGSYSYNEQFF
TRBV4-1,NA,NA,TRBJ1-2,TGCGCCAGCAGCCAAGAGGCGGCAGGCGGTGGCTACACCTTC,CASSQEAAGGGYTF
TRBV28,NA,NA,TRBJ1-2,TGTGCCAGCACTCTAGGGAGCTATGGCTACACCTTC,CASTLGSYGYTF
TRBV11-2,NA,NA,TRBJ2-7,TGTGCCAGCAGGCCACTCAGGGATATGACCTACGAGCAGTACTTC,CASRPLRDMTYEQYF
TRBV19,NA,many,TRBJ2-7,TGTGCCAGTAGTTCTACGACAAATTTGGGACCCAAATACGAGCAGTACTTC,CASSSTTNLGPKYEQYF
TRBV27,NA,many,TRBJ1-1,TGTGCCAGCAGCAAAGACACTGAAGCTTTCTTT,CASSKDTEAFF
TRBV4-1,NA,many,TRBJ2-1,TGCGCCAGCAGCCAACGTACCATACGGGACCAACACTACAATGAGCAGTTCTTC,CASSQRTIRDQHYNEQFF
TRBV12-3/TRBV12-4,NA,many,TRBJ2-2,TGTGCCAGCAGTCCAGGGGCCGGGGAGCTGTTTTTT,CASSPGAGELFF
TRBV6-1,NA,NA,TRBJ2-2,TGTGCCAGCAGTGAAAGGCGTCCCGGGGAGCTGTTTTTT,CASSERRPGELFF
TRBV6-4,NA,NA,TRBJ2-3,TGTGCCAGCAGTGACGGAGCGGCCACAGATACGCAGTATTTT,CASSDGAATDTQYF
TRBV6-4,NA,NA,TRBJ2-1,TGTGCCAGCAGTGATCGTGCGTGGGAAGAGCAGTTCTTC,CASSDRAWEEQFF
TRBV18,TRBD1,few,TRBJ2-6,TGTGCCAGCTCACCACCTACAGGGGTCGGGGCCAACGTCCTGACTTTC,CASSPPTGVGANVLTF
TRBV5-1,TRBD1,NA,TRBJ2-3,TGCGCCAGCAGCACTGGGACAGCCACAGATACGCAGTATTTT,CASSTGTATDTQYF
TRBV28,TRBD1,many,TRBJ2-5,TGTGCCAGCAGTTTTGGACAGGGGCAGACCCAGTACTTC,CASSFGQGQTQYF
TRBV20-1,TRBD1,few,TRBJ2-7,TGCAGAACCGGGACAGGGGTTCACGAGCAGTACTTC,CRTGTGVHEQYF
TRBV11-2,TRBD2,few,TRBJ2-2,TGTGCCAGCAGCCTACCTCCGAGCGGGAGAGAGACCGGGGAGCTGTTTTTT,CASSLPPSGRETGELFF
TRBV7-2,NA,many,TRBJ2-7,TGTGCCAGCAGCTTAATTGCAGGGCCCTACTACGAGCAGTACTTC,CASSLIAGPYYEQYF
TRBV5-6,NA,many,TRBJ2-3,TGTGCCAGCACCCTTAGGACAGCTCCTAGCACAGATACGCAGTATTTT,CASTLRTAPSTDTQYF
TRBV7-9,NA,many,TRBJ2-1,TGTGCCAGCAGCTTAATCGAGGGCAATGAGCAGTTCTTC,CASSLIEGNEQFF
TRBV5-1,NA,few,TRBJ1-2,TGCGCCAGCAGCTTGGTCCTGGGGAGCTTGGACTACACCTTC,CASSLVLGSLDYTF
TRBV30,NA,NA,TRBJ1-5,TGTGCCTGGACCCCCGGCGGTAGCAATCAGCCCCAGCATTTT,CAWTPGGSNQPQHF
TRBV6-2/TRBV6-3,NA,many,TRBJ2-5,TGTGCCAGCAGGGGAGAGACCCAGTACTTC,CASRGETQYF